The rows below give T cell receptor beta chains drawn from one sample of a study of blood T cell repertoires in COVID-19. Data came from immunoSEQ multiplex PCR; TCRdb stores just in-frame clones and leaves some out. The table lists hundreds of thousands of clones, 88% of them singletons, with 2% to 2.5% in the top ten. Source material: PBMCs or T cells enriched from blood (not recorded which). These receptors came from a woman in her sixties in a cohort exposed to, infected with or recovered from COVID-19 (not recorded which). The CDR3 runs from the conserved cysteine through the conserved F or W. Each record gives: D gene, V gene, clone size, J gene, CDR3 protein, CDR3 DNA. D genes are given only for firm matches. Only part of the rows carry a size: once, few, many, or a class if the clone is expanded.

>NA|TRBV28|once|TRBJ2-3
CASSLPGQRKRGTDTQYF
TGTGCCAGCAGTTTACCGGGCCAACGTAAGCGGGGCACAGATACGCAGTATTTT
>NA|TRBV12-2|NA|TRBJ2-2
CASRLGQGARGEAGELFF
TGTGCAAGTCGCTTAGGACAGGGGGCTCGTGGTGAGGCCGGGGAGCTGTTTTTT
>TRBD2|TRBV2|NA|TRBJ2-3
CASNVGGDTDTQYF
TGTGCCAGCAATGTCGGGGGGGACACAGATACGCAGTATTTT
>TRBD1|TRBV3-1/TRBV3-2|NA|TRBJ1-1
CASSQPQGAGEAFF
TGTGCCAGCAGCCAGCCCCAGGGGGCAGGTGAAGCTTTCTTT
>TRBD1|TRBV5-1|NA|TRBJ1-4
CASSFRDSQNEKLFF
TGCGCCAGCAGCTTTCGGGACAGTCAGAATGAAAAACTGTTTTTT
>NA|TRBV7-3|NA|TRBJ2-5
CASSLTQGAETQYF
TGTGCCAGCAGCTTAACTCAGGGCGCAGAGACCCAGTACTTC
>TRBD1|TRBV5-6|NA|TRBJ1-3
CASRSATGGNTIYF
TGTGCCAGCAGATCAGCGACAGGGGGAAACACCATATATTTT
>TRBD2|TRBV25-1|NA|TRBJ2-7
CASSEAGVSYEQYF
TGTGCCAGCAGTGAGGCGGGAGTGTCGTACGAGCAGTACTTC
>NA|TRBV24-1|NA|TRBJ2-7
CATSDPGGSYEQYF
TGTGCCACCAGTGATCCCGGCGGCTCCTACGAGCAGTACTTC
>TRBD1|TRBV9|NA|TRBJ2-1
CASSRTGGSYNEQFF
TGTGCCAGCAGCCGGACAGGGGGCTCCTACAATGAGCAGTTCTTC
>TRBD2|TRBV3-1/TRBV3-2|NA|TRBJ2-7
CASSQGLAGAPYEQYF
TGTGCCAGCAGCCAAGGACTAGCGGGAGCACCCTACGAGCAGTACTTC
>TRBD1|TRBV6-5|NA|TRBJ2-7
CASLRTGSGEQYF
TGTGCCAGCTTGAGGACAGGGTCCGGCGAGCAGTACTTC
>TRBD1|TRBV7-9|NA|TRBJ1-5
CASSSGQGINQPQHF
TGTGCCAGCAGCTCGGGACAGGGAATAAATCAGCCCCAGCATTTT
>NA|TRBV6-5|NA|TRBJ2-1
CASSPSWASYNEQFF
TGTGCCAGCAGTCCGAGTTGGGCCTCCTACAATGAGCAGTTCTTC
>NA|TRBV28|once|TRBJ1-5
CASSLGTGNQPQHF
TGTGCCAGCAGCCTAGGTACAGGTAATCAGCCCCAGCATTTT
>NA|TRBV19|NA|TRBJ2-3
CASSIVRSSTDTQYF
TGTGCCAGTAGTATAGTGAGATCTAGCACAGATACGCAGTATTTT
>TRBD2|TRBV7-3|NA|TRBJ2-1
CASSSLESGDEQFF
TGTGCCAGCAGCTCCCTGGAGAGCGGGGATGAGCAGTTCTTC
>NA|TRBV6-5|NA|TRBJ2-4
CASSNPQGAKNIQYF
TGTGCCAGCAGCAACCCCCAGGGGGCCAAAAACATTCAGTACTTC
>TRBD2|TRBV28|NA|TRBJ2-1
CASSLWTSGRSNEQFF
TGTGCCAGCAGTTTATGGACTAGCGGGAGATCCAATGAGCAGTTCTTC
>TRBD2|TRBV19|NA|TRBJ2-3
CASRGQREIDTQYF
TGTGCCAGTAGGGGCCAGCGGGAGATAGATACGCAGTATTTT